The 18 T cell receptor beta chains below all came from one sample that was sequenced in a study of T cells in Graves' hyperthyroidism and ophthalmopathy. The CDR3 regions of TCR beta were amplified from RNA transcripts. With the HTBI primer set, the TCR CDR3 went through a first round of RT-PCR. MiXCR was run by TCRdb on the multiplex PCR reads, yielding one entry per CDR3 protein. The data contain around 200,000 distinct CDR3 sequences, roughly 18% of them seen just once; the ten biggest clones take up about 45%. The sequenced sample consisted of blood. The receptor set was obtained from a man aged 35-49 years with Graves' hyperthyroidism.

Of note for this clonotype: Relative to the germline gene, one junction end is altered; a read error may explain this. The rearrangement links TRBV6-1 to TRBJ1-4; possibly TRBD1 for D (5 bases). Germline V lookup: CDR1 MNHNS, CDR2 SASEGT. This CDR3 is built from 16 residues. CDR3 coding DNA: TGTGCCAGCAGTCAAGGCGAGGGGACGGGGGGTGAAAAACCGTTTTTT. Protein: CASSQGEGTGGEKPFF.

This clonotype was counted a few times. This chain uses TRBV19 with TRBJ1-5, with D possibly being TRBD1 (5 bases). Looked up from germline, CDR1 is LNHDA and CDR2 is SQIVND (reference sequence). The CDR3 is 16 residues long. V was shortened by 2 bases and J by 2 bases, with 13 bases between the two germline ends. CDR3 sequence: CASSILGPSGNQPQHF. As DNA, the CDR3 is TGTGCCAGTAGTATACTGGGACCCAGTGGCAATCAGCCCCAGCATTTT.

The chain has TRBV6-2 or TRBV6-3 and TRBJ2-1; D gene unclear. The CDR3 is 13 amino acids. Deletions cut 1 base from V and 7 bases from J, with 8 bases between. CDR1 is MNHEY, CDR2 SVGEGT, per germline. The CDR3 loop is CASSYLELNEQFF. The CDR3 DNA reads as TGTGCCAGCAGTTACTTGGAATTGAATGAGCAGTTCTTC.

This clonotype was seen only a few times. A much larger clone differs by one base, so this may be a read error. The CDR3 region has the DNA TGTGCCAGCAGCTTAGGAGTTCAAGAGGCCCAGTACTTC. This gives the protein CASSLGVQEAQYF. V and J are TRBV11-1 and TRBJ2-5; D is unresolved. The CDR3 consists of 13 residues. The germline V gene has CDR1 SGHAT and CDR2 FQDESV (reference sequence).

To note about this clonotype: Just one base apart from a much larger clone, this may be a read error. The chain joins TRBV4-3 to TRBJ2-3; D gene ambiguous. The CDR3 totals 14 residues. The germline V gene has CDR1 LGHNA and CDR2 YSLEER. In DNA form, the CDR3 reads TGCGCCAGCAGCCCCCACAGAAGCACAGATACGCGGTATTTT. Amino acid sequence: CASSPHRSTDTRYF.

The V call is TRBV27, the J call TRBJ1-6, with D possibly matching TRBD1 (5 bases). The CDR3 loop spans 15 amino acids. V shed 5 bases and J shed 7 bases, with 15 bases lying between them. Germline CDR1 MNHEY, CDR2 SMNVEV (reference sequence). CDR3 region: CASSPSSGWNSPLHF. The CDR3 DNA reads TGTGCCAGCAGTCCGTCTTCAGGGTGGAATTCACCCCTCCACTTT.

This clonotype was counted many times. The chain joins TRBV28 to TRBJ1-1; 9 nucleotides match TRBD1. J lost 5 bases, V lost 10 bases, and 11 bases had no gene match. CDR1 is MDHEN, CDR2 SYDVKM, per germline. The CDR3 consists of 14 residues. The CDR3 bases are TGTGCCATATCCCACAGGGGGCGCGTAACTGAAGCTTTCTTT. Protein: CAISHRGRVTEAFF.

This clonotype was detected only a few times. The chain couples TRBV6-1 to TRBJ1-1; D call uncertain. Germline V CDR1 and CDR2: MNHNS, SASEGT. V was trimmed by 6 bases and J by 4 bases, leaving 18 bases between them. This CDR3 comprises 15 residues. Here the CDR3 DNA reads TGTGCCAGCAGCTTAGGGTTAATGGTTGTCACTGAAGCTTTCTTT. Its protein is CASSLGLMVVTEAFF.

This clonotype was counted many times. CDR3 protein: CASSLAPRQGGPQHF. The CDR3 nucleotides read TGTGCCAGCAGTTTAGCGCCCCGACAGGGTGGGCCCCAGCATTTT. J is TRBJ1-5 and V is TRBV12-3 or TRBV12-4; 7 nucleotides line up with TRBD1. The CDR3 length is 15 residues. V was pared by 0 bases and J by 9 bases, with 8 bases of the junction left unmatched.

This clonotype was seen ten or more times. J is TRBJ2-2 and V is TRBV6-1; maybe TRBD2 (5 bases). Germline values: CDR1 MNHNS, CDR2 SASEGT. This CDR3 contains 14 residues. V was shortened by 5 bases and J by 1 base, with 8 bases between the two germline ends. This CDR3 is CASSWEQNTGELFF. In DNA, the CDR3 is TGTGCCAGCAGTTGGGAGCAGAACACCGGGGAGCTGTTTTTT.

This clonotype was found many times. This chain uses TRBV6-2 or TRBV6-3 with TRBJ1-1, with D possibly TRBD1 on 5 matching bases. Trimming took off 6 bases at V and 0 bases at J, with 17 bases between the two ends. The CDR3 has 16 residues. Germline assignment: CDR1 MNHEY and CDR2 SVGEGT. The CDR3 protein is CASRADSSYMNTEAFF. As DNA, the CDR3 is TGTGCCAGCAGAGCCGACAGTTCCTACATGAACACTGAAGCTTTCTTT.

V and J are TRBV20-1 and TRBJ1-5; 9 nucleotides line up with TRBD1. Germline V lookup: CDR1 DFQATT, CDR2 SNEGSKA (reference sequence). The CDR3 extends over 15 amino acids. The trim removed 6 bases at V and 7 bases at J, leaving 13 bases unmatched. The DNA of the CDR3 is TGCAGTGCAAGGGACAGGGTTGTATCGGGACAGCCCCAGCATTTT. This translates into CSARDRVVSGQPQHF.

This clonotype showed up many times. The chain joins TRBV7-3 to TRBJ2-1, with D possibly being TRBD1 (5 bases). V lost 5 bases, J lost 13 bases, and 18 bases lay in between. The CDR3 contains 13 residues. The germline V gene has CDR1 SGHTA and CDR2 FQGTGA. CDR3: CASSPQGGAAQFF. Here the CDR3 DNA reads TGTGCCAGCAGCCCCCAGGGTGGGGCAGCCCAGTTCTTC.

This clonotype occurred many times. The gene calls are TRBV20-1 and TRBJ1-1; 8 bases match TRBD1. The CDR3 extends over 14 amino acids. The V segment lost 1 base and the J segment 7 bases; nucleotides outside the gene matches: 8. The germline gives CDR1 DFQATT, CDR2 SNEGSKA (reference sequence). The DNA of the CDR3 is TGCAGTGCTAGAGGACGGACAGGGAAGGGTGAAGCTTTCTTT. Translated: CSARGRTGKGEAFF.

In this sample, this clonotype turned up a few times. V and J are TRBV6-9 and TRBJ1-5; no clear D. CDR1 is MNHGY and CDR2 is SVAAGI in the germline V gene. The CDR3 covers 13 residues. V gave up 3 bases and J gave up 1 base, with 4 bases separating them. The CDR3 sequence: CASSYHSNQPQHF. CDR3 bases: TGTGCCAGCAGTTACCACAGCAATCAGCCCCAGCATTTT.

This clonotype was counted ten times or more. CDR3 DNA sequence: TGTGCCAGCACCCCCCGGGGGACAGGGGGCCAAGAGACCCAGTACTTC. It specifies CASTPRGTGGQETQYF. The V gene is TRBV28, the J gene TRBJ2-5, with TRBD1 matching over 11 bases. Per germline, CDR1 MDHEN and CDR2 SYDVKM. The CDR3 sequence is 16 residues long. V lost 7 bases and J lost 1; bases outside the gene matches: 8.

Many counts were recorded for this clonotype. This chain joins TRBV28 and TRBJ1-2; the D gene is possibly TRBD1 (5 bases). There are 13 residues in the CDR3. V was pared by 8 bases and J by 4 bases, with 14 bases between. CDR1 is MDHEN, CDR2 SYDVKM, per germline. The CDR3 nucleotides are TGTGCCAGCCTCGACAGCCCCTTCTATGGCTACACCTTC. Its protein is CASLDSPFYGYTF.

Only a few counts were recorded for this clonotype. The rearrangement uses TRBV6-1 and TRBJ1-3; 7 bases agree with TRBD1. After removal of 7 bases from V and 3 bases from J, the junction contained 6 bases not matched to a gene. The CDR3 has 14 residues. The V gene's germline CDR1 is MNHNS and CDR2 SASEGT. The CDR3 DNA reads TGTGCCAGCATCCCAGGGGGGATTGGAAACACCATATATTTT. Amino acid sequence: CASIPGGIGNTIYF.